These T cell receptor beta chains were read from a single sample in a study of breast tumors, draining lymph nodes, adjacent tissues. TCRdb recomputed calls from the multiplex PCR reads with MiXCR, one row per CDR3 protein. The sample lists about 230,000 distinct CDR3 sequences; 32% were seen once. Sequenced input: axillary lymph node tissue. The source of these receptors is a female donor with breast cancer. Some clones in this sample may be carry-over from other donors' samples. Each CDR3 is given with its conserved first and last residue. D genes are given only for firm matches. Part of the rows lack a size; the others show once, few, many or a class for expanded clones.

J	V	D	size	DNA	CDR3
TRBJ2-5	TRBV6-5	TRBD1	many	TGTGCCAGCAGCCCCGGCGACAGGGGTGGCCAAGAGACCCAGTACTTC	CASSPGDRGGQETQYF
TRBJ2-5	TRBV7-9	.	many	TGTGCCAGCAGCTATACAGACTCCCAAGAGACCCAGTACTTC	CASSYTDSQETQYF
TRBJ2-5	TRBV20-1	TRBD2	many	TGCAGTGCTGCACTAGCGCGGGAGACCCAGTACTTC	CSAALARETQYF
TRBJ2-2	TRBV11-1	TRBD2	few	TGTGCCAGCAGCTTAGTTAGCGGGACCCGCGGGGAGCTGTTTTTT	CASSLVSGTRGELFF
TRBJ2-2	TRBV7-6	.	many	TGTGCCAGCAGCCTGGGGGGGCGCGGCACCGGGGAGCTGTTTTTT	CASSLGGRGTGELFF
TRBJ2-3	TRBV9	TRBD2	once	TGTGCCAGCAGCGTAGGGACTAGCGGGAGAGGGTGGTATTTT	CASSVGTSGRGWYF
TRBJ1-4	TRBV5-1	.	.	TGCGCCACCAGCTTAGATACGGGGATGAGAGAAAAACTGTTTTTT	CATSLDTGMREKLFF
TRBJ2-3	TRBV4-1	TRBD2	many	TGCGCCAGCAGGGGCATGGCGGGAGTGACAGATACGCAGTATTTT	CASRGMAGVTDTQYF
TRBJ2-7	TRBV4-3	TRBD2	many	TGCGCCAGCAGCCCATCTTCTAGCGGGATCTACGAGCAGTACTTC	CASSPSSSGIYEQYF
TRBJ2-1	TRBV12-3/TRBV12-4	TRBD2	many	TGTGCCAGCAGTTTAGCGCAGGGACTACGATTCAATGAGCAGTTCTTC	CASSLAQGLRFNEQFF
TRBJ2-7	TRBV6-5	.	many	TGTGCCAGCAGTTACGCTGCGCGGGTCAGCCCTTTGGGGCAGTACTTC	CASSYAARVSPLGQYF
TRBJ1-1	TRBV3-1	.	few	TGTGCCAGCAGCCAACCATCTAGGAACACTGAAGCTTTCTTT	CASSQPSRNTEAFF
TRBJ1-2	TRBV5-1	.	many	TGCGCCAGCAGCTTGGGGACAGTTGGAACTAACTATGGCTACACCTTC	CASSLGTVGTNYGYTF
TRBJ2-1	TRBV6-5	.	many	TGTGCCAGCAGTTCAGCGGTAAAGGAGCAGTTCTTC	CASSSAVKEQFF
TRBJ2-7	TRBV20-1	TRBD2	many	TGCAGTGCTAGAGATCTTAGTAGTACTAGCGGGGTTAGCGGGAGGGAATACGAGCAGTACTTC	CSARDLSSTSGVSGREYEQYF
TRBJ2-1	TRBV3-1	.	many	TGTGCCAGCAGCCAGATGAATGAGCAGTTCTTC	CASSQMNEQFF
TRBJ2-6	TRBV9	.	.	TGTGCCAGCAGCGTAGAGGTAGGCGCCTACGTCCTGACTTTC	CASSVEVGAYVLTF
TRBJ1-6	TRBV5-5	.	.	TGTGCCAGCAGCTTATGGGAATATAATTCACCCCTCCACTTT	CASSLWEYNSPLHF
TRBJ2-7	TRBV28	.	.	TGTGCCAGCAGTTTTGTAGCAGGCTACGAGCAGCACTTC	CASSFVAGYEQHF
TRBJ2-2	TRBV5-1	.	many	TGCGCCAGCAGCTTGGACAGGGCGGGCGGGGAGCTGTTTTTT	CASSLDRAGGELFF
TRBJ1-6	TRBV7-3	.	many	TGTGCCAGCGGAAGAGACGGACTTTCACCCCTCCACTTT	CASGRDGLSPLHF
TRBJ1-2	TRBV5-5	TRBD1	many	TGTGCCAGCAGTGGTTCCGGGACAGGGGTTGGCTACACCTTC	CASSGSGTGVGYTF
TRBJ2-1	TRBV3-1	TRBD2	.	TGTGCCAGCAGCCAATGGATGAGCGGGAGTGGGGATGAGCAGTTCTTC	CASSQWMSGSGDEQFF
TRBJ2-3	TRBV27	TRBD1	few	TGTGCCAGCAGGTATACAGGGGGCGGAGATACGCAGTATTTT	CASRYTGGGDTQYF
TRBJ1-6	TRBV7-8	TRBD1	many	TGTGCCAGCAGCAGGACAGGGGGCGAGTCACCCCTCCACTTT	CASSRTGGESPLHF
TRBJ2-1	TRBV20-1	.	many	TGCAGTGCTAGAGCCGTAGGACAGCCCTACAATGAGCAGTTCTTC	CSARAVGQPYNEQFF
TRBJ2-1	TRBV5-1	.	many	TGCGCCAGCAGCTTGGGGGAGCGCCGCTCCTACAATGAGCAGTTCTTC	CASSLGERRSYNEQFF
TRBJ1-5	TRBV6-2/TRBV6-3	.	few	TGTGCCAGCAGTGGGAATAGCAATCAGCCCCAGCATTTT	CASSGNSNQPQHF
TRBJ2-7	TRBV6-2/TRBV6-3	.	many	TGTGCCAGCAGCAACACCTACGAGCAGTACTTC	CASSNTYEQYF
TRBJ2-7	TRBV12-5	TRBD1	once	TGTGCTAGTGGTTCGGGACAGGGGGACGAGCAGTACTTC	CASGSGQGDEQYF
TRBJ1-5	TRBV20-1	.	many	TGCAGTGCTAGAGTTGCCGCCCGGCAAATCAATCAGCCCCAGCATTTT	CSARVAARQINQPQHF
TRBJ2-3	TRBV6-1	TRBD2	few	TGTGCCAGCGGAAACAGGCTAGCGGGAGAGCGGGGCACAGATACGCAGTATTTT	CASGNRLAGERGTDTQYF
TRBJ2-3	TRBV7-2	TRBD2	.	TGCGCCAGCAGCTTAGTTTTTGCGGGAGGGAAAGGTACGCAGTATTTT	CASSLVFAGGKGTQYF
TRBJ2-7	TRBV29-1	TRBD2	.	TGCAGCGTTGTAGCTAGCGGGAGCTCCTACGAGCAGTACTTC	CSVVASGSSYEQYF
TRBJ2-3	TRBV20-1	TRBD1	.	TGCAGTGCTAGACCCCGGGACAGGGGATATACGCAGTATTTT	CSARPRDRGYTQYF
TRBJ1-6	TRBV7-2	.	few	TGTGCCAGCAGCTTAGCGAGTGTGGGACACACTAATTCACCCCTCCACTTT	CASSLASVGHTNSPLHF
TRBJ1-4	TRBV20-1	TRBD1	many	TGCAGTGCTAGAGTGGGACAGGGGTATGAAAAACTGTTTTTT	CSARVGQGYEKLFF
TRBJ1-6	TRBV12-3/TRBV12-4	TRBD1	.	TGTGCCAGCAGTCCCTCTCGGGTAAGGGACAGACATAATTCACCCCTCCACTTT	CASSPSRVRDRHNSPLHF
TRBJ2-3	TRBV7-3	.	many	TGTGCCAGCAACCCCAAGAGGAACACAGATACGCAGTATTTT	CASNPKRNTDTQYF
TRBJ2-4	TRBV12-3/TRBV12-4	.	.	TGTGCCAGCAACGAGGGTTTGGCCAAAAACATTCAGTACTTC	CASNEGLAKNIQYF
TRBJ2-7	TRBV5-1	.	many	TGCGCCAGCAGCTTGGCGCAGGGGCTCTGGAACGAGCAGTACTTC	CASSLAQGLWNEQYF
TRBJ2-5	TRBV5-1	.	many	TGCGCCAGCAGTTGGGGGTTGGAGCGAGAGACCCAGTACTTC	CASSWGLERETQYF
TRBJ2-1	TRBV7-3	TRBD1	many	TGTGCCAGCAGCCAAGGGGGCGTCTACAATGAGCAGTTCTTC	CASSQGGVYNEQFF
TRBJ1-2	TRBV27	TRBD1	many	TGTGCCAGCAGTGTTCCGGACAGGGGGCGCCGGGGCTACACCTTC	CASSVPDRGRRGYTF
TRBJ2-3	TRBV2	.	many	TGTGCCAGCAGTGATCAGCGGGCGAGCACAGATACGCAGTATTTT	CASSDQRASTDTQYF
TRBJ2-7	TRBV5-1	.	.	TGCGCCAGCAGCTTGGAGCCCGCGGGGTGCGTCTCCTACGAGCAGTACTTC	CASSLEPAGCVSYEQYF
TRBJ2-7	TRBV7-2	.	many	TGTGCCAGCAGCTCAAACGCACAAAACTACGAGCAGTACTTC	CASSSNAQNYEQYF
TRBJ2-2	TRBV2	TRBD2	.	TGTGCCAGCAGTGGAGCGGGAGACGGGGCCGGGGAGCTGTTTTTT	CASSGAGDGAGELFF
TRBJ2-7	TRBV29-1	TRBD2	many	TGCAGCGCGGGGGGTGGTACCACATACGAGCAGTACTTC	CSAGGGTTYEQYF
TRBJ1-2	TRBV20-1	.	many	TGCAGTGCGCCGGACAGCGCCTATGGCTACACCTTC	CSAPDSAYGYTF
TRBJ1-2	TRBV6-4	TRBD1	.	TGTGCCAGCAGTCGCTTACAGGGGACCGACTATGGCTACACCTTC	CASSRLQGTDYGYTF
TRBJ2-1	TRBV5-1	.	many	TGCGCCAGCAGCTTGAACGGGAGACCGGAGGATGAGCAGTTCTTC	CASSLNGRPEDEQFF
TRBJ2-3	TRBV6-1	TRBD2	few	TGTGCCAGCAGGAACGGGAGGGTCGGGACAGATACGCAGTATTTT	CASRNGRVGTDTQYF
TRBJ2-5	TRBV20-1	TRBD2	.	TGCAGTGCTAGTTCAGAGCTAGCGGGAGGGACCCAGTACTTC	CSASSELAGGTQYF